A selection of T cell receptor beta chains follows, all from one sample in a study of chemoradiotherapy in HPV16-positive cancers. The method was immunoSEQ multiplex PCR; TCRdb's version includes in-frame clones alone and lacks a portion of them. The sample shows about 66,000 clones, 88% of them seen only once. The sequencing used blood, collected from a patient who underwent chemoradiotherapy. The receptors were gathered from a human donor with HPV-associated anogenital cancer. CDR3s include the opening cysteine and the closing phenylalanine or tryptophan. A D gene is named only where the DNA matches it firmly. Some rows mark clone size as missing; the rest say once, few, many or name a class of expanded clone.

V gene	clone size	J gene	D gene	CDR3 protein	CDR3 DNA
TRBV4-1	once	TRBJ2-7	.	CASSHLFGPTRAYEQYF	TGCGCCAGCAGCCACCTCTTCGGGCCGACCCGGGCCTACGAGCAGTACTTC
TRBV6-5	.	TRBJ1-5	.	CASSFDEDSNQPQHF	TGTGCCAGCAGTTTTGACGAGGATAGCAATCAGCCCCAGCATTTT
TRBV28	.	TRBJ2-5	.	CASSLWGEETQYF	TGTGCCAGCAGTTTATGGGGTGAAGAGACCCAGTACTTC
TRBV7-9	once	TRBJ1-2	.	CASSPGHWEVYGYTF	TGTGCCAGCAGCCCGGGACACTGGGAGGTCTATGGCTACACCTTC
TRBV5-4	.	TRBJ2-1	TRBD2	CASSWGLAGGDEQFF	TGTGCCAGCAGCTGGGGACTAGCGGGAGGGGATGAGCAGTTCTTC
TRBV11-2	once	TRBJ1-2	TRBD1	CASSLGGWTGDGYTF	TGTGCCAGCAGCTTAGGAGGGTGGACAGGGGATGGCTACACCTTC
TRBV19	.	TRBJ1-4	TRBD1	CASSTRTGTTNEKLFF	TGTGCCAGTAGCACCCGGACAGGTACAACTAATGAAAAACTGTTTTTT
TRBV5-5	few	TRBJ1-5	TRBD1	CASSGTGGIQPQHF	TGTGCCAGCAGCGGGACAGGGGGGATTCAGCCCCAGCATTTT
TRBV27	.	TRBJ1-2	.	CASTLTGSNYGYTF	TGTGCCAGCACCCTAACGGGAAGTAACTATGGCTACACCTTC
TRBV29-1	few	TRBJ1-2	TRBD1	CSVERTGGPGYTF	TGCAGCGTTGAAAGGACAGGGGGCCCTGGCTACACCTTC
TRBV29-1	.	TRBJ1-2	.	CSSSPTATNYGYTF	TGCAGCTCCTCCCCGACAGCGACGAACTATGGCTACACCTTC
TRBV19	.	TRBJ2-1	TRBD1	CASSMFAGGSYNEQFF	TGTGCCAGTAGTATGTTTGCAGGGGGATCCTACAATGAGCAGTTCTTC
TRBV11-2	.	TRBJ2-1	TRBD1	CASSLDLTGDFWNEQFF	TGTGCCAGCAGCTTAGACCTGACAGGGGATTTTTGGAATGAGCAGTTCTTC
TRBV5-1	few	TRBJ1-1	TRBD1	CASSLDRGPRYTEAFF	TGCGCCAGCAGCCTGGACAGGGGCCCGCGTTACACTGAAGCTTTCTTT
TRBV27	few	TRBJ1-1	TRBD1	CASSTGTGLDAFF	TGTGCCAGCAGTACTGGGACAGGGTTGGACGCTTTCTTT
TRBV11-1	once	TRBJ2-7	TRBD2	CASSLLAGNEIPYEQYF	TGTGCCAGCAGCTTACTAGCGGGGAACGAGATACCCTACGAGCAGTACTTC
TRBV29-1	.	TRBJ2-1	TRBD2	CSVEGLAGGGEQFF	TGCAGCGTTGAAGGACTAGCGGGAGGAGGTGAGCAGTTCTTC
TRBV13	.	TRBJ1-5	TRBD1	CASSAGQGGNQPQHF	TGTGCCAGCAGCGCGGGACAGGGGGGCAATCAGCCCCAGCATTTT
TRBV2	.	TRBJ2-1	TRBD2	CASIRTSGRGEQFF	TGTGCCAGCATTCGGACTAGCGGGAGAGGGGAGCAGTTCTTC
TRBV6-5	.	TRBJ1-2	.	CASSTGGGYTF	TGTGCCAGCAGCACCGGAGGGGGCTACACCTTC
TRBV5-6	few	TRBJ2-7	.	CASSLVSAGNYEQYF	TGTGCCAGCAGCTTGGTGTCGGCAGGGAACTACGAGCAGTACTTC
TRBV28	.	TRBJ1-1	.	CASSLSRVNTEAFF	TGTGCCAGCAGTTTATCTCGAGTAAACACTGAAGCTTTCTTT
TRBV28	.	TRBJ1-3	.	CASSFYPPGTGLTGNTIYF	TGTGCCAGCAGTTTTTATCCCCCGGGAACGGGCCTAACTGGAAACACCATATATTTT
TRBV20-1	.	TRBJ1-1	.	CSARMGYAFF	TGCAGTGCTAGAATGGGTTATGCTTTCTTT
TRBV5-1	.	TRBJ2-7	TRBD2	CASSPGGTSGYEQYF	TGCGCCAGCAGCCCGGGAGGGACTAGCGGATACGAGCAGTACTTC
TRBV25-1	.	TRBJ1-1	.	CASLLNTEAFF	TGTGCCAGCCTATTGAACACTGAAGCTTTCTTT
TRBV5-4	.	TRBJ1-1	.	CASSLGGGGPTEAFF	TGTGCCAGCAGCTTGGGGGGCGGGGGGCCCACTGAAGCTTTCTTT
TRBV5-4	.	TRBJ2-6	.	CASSFDLASGANVLTF	TGTGCCAGCAGCTTCGACCTAGCCTCTGGGGCCAACGTCCTGACTTTC
TRBV2	.	TRBJ2-7	TRBD1	CASSATGGVSYEQYF	TGTGCCAGCAGCGCCACAGGGGGCGTATCCTACGAGCAGTACTTC
TRBV11-1	.	TRBJ2-1	.	CASSGGALISYNEQFF	TGTGCCAGCAGCGGGGGGGCCCTAATTTCATACAATGAGCAGTTCTTC
TRBV6-5	.	TRBJ2-5	.	CASSYRGPSRETQYF	TGTGCCAGCAGTTACAGGGGTCCGTCTAGAGAGACCCAGTACTTC
TRBV21-1	.	TRBJ1-1	.	CASSKPPWGDTEAFF	TGTGCCAGCAGCAAACCCCCCTGGGGTGACACTGAAGCTTTCTTT
TRBV4-1	.	TRBJ1-1	.	CASRGITANTEAFF	TGCGCCAGCCGGGGGATCACGGCTAACACTGAAGCTTTCTTT
TRBV7-8	.	TRBJ2-2	.	CASSLRLTGEGTGELFF	TGTGCCAGCAGCTTAAGGTTGACAGGGGAGGGCACCGGGGAGCTGTTTTTT
TRBV11-2	.	TRBJ2-3	.	CASSTVAGAQYF	TGTGCCAGCAGCACGGTAGCAGGGGCGCAGTATTTT
TRBV29-1	.	TRBJ2-3	TRBD2	CSVDYAAGATYF	TGCAGCGTTGACTACGCAGCGGGGGCCACCTATTTT
TRBV7-9	.	TRBJ1-1	.	CASSRLNTEAFF	TGTGCCAGCAGCCGTCTGAACACTGAAGCTTTCTTT
TRBV28	few	TRBJ1-1	TRBD1	CASSSHRGGAEAFF	TGTGCCAGCAGTTCCCACAGGGGCGGCGCTGAAGCTTTCTTT